This T cell receptor (beta chain) was profiled in a study of T-cell reconstitution after alpha-beta-depleted transplantation in children (dated by TCRdb to 2016 to 2017). Study-level background: Using TCR repertoire profiling, the study followed T-cell immune reconstitution in a quantitative way in children after TCRalphabeta/CD19-depleted allogeneic hematopoietic cell transplantation. The full study reports these points: In some patients, high TCRbeta diversity at day 60 was attributed to recipient T cells and intrathymic progenitors that had survived conditioning. Hyperexpanded clone frequencies declined over subsequent months; after one year, T-cell counts and TCRbeta diversity were mostly attributed to newly produced T cells. Apparently early alphabetaT-cell count recovery about two months after transplant reportedly relied on only several hundred rapidly expanded clones derived from non-depleted graft cells.

This clonotype was counted a few times. Its antigen is not yet known. Base qualities are not provided; no much larger clone lies one nucleotide away. Library construction relied on PCR. Reads for this sample came from an Illumina HiSeq 2500. TCR library preparation used molecular barcoding, with unique molecular identifiers applied to normalize quantification of the TCRbeta repertoire. Using fastp at Q25 and MiXCR, TCRdb reprocessed the public reads and kept productive beta chains. Each entry merges the rows of one CDR3 protein and shows their most common DNA and genes. The table for this sample lists 800,000 to 1,000,000 distinct CDR3 sequences; under 30% of them were counted only once. The ten biggest clones cover 25% to 35% of the sample. The CDR3 sequence holds 14 residues, the cysteine and phenylalanine included. Only the CDR3 region is kept as DNA, spanning 42 bases read in frame from base 1. From a lookup of the germline V gene, CDR1 and CDR2 are LGHNA and YNFKEQ. V loses 3 bases of germline sequence and J loses 4 bases, and the interval between the two ends is 13 bases.

This sample's treatment or condition label indicates: allogeneic hematopoietic cell transplantation with graft depleted of TCRalphabeta T cells and CD19 B cells. The transplant recipients were children given TCRalphabeta/CD19-depleted allogeneic hematopoietic cell grafts. Rearrangement joined TRBV4-2 to TRBJ2-7; the D segment cannot be called with confidence. This specimen was PBMCs, mostly from graft donor cells, taken 360 days after TCRalphabeta/CD19-depleted stem cell transplant. The TCR comes from a boy under two years old who had a stem cell transplant for SCID, so the T cells may come from the graft donor. This receptor has the CDR3 CASSHGPAFYEQYF. At the DNA level, the sequence is TGTGCCAGCAGCCATGGACCTGCTTTTTACGAGCAGTACTTC.